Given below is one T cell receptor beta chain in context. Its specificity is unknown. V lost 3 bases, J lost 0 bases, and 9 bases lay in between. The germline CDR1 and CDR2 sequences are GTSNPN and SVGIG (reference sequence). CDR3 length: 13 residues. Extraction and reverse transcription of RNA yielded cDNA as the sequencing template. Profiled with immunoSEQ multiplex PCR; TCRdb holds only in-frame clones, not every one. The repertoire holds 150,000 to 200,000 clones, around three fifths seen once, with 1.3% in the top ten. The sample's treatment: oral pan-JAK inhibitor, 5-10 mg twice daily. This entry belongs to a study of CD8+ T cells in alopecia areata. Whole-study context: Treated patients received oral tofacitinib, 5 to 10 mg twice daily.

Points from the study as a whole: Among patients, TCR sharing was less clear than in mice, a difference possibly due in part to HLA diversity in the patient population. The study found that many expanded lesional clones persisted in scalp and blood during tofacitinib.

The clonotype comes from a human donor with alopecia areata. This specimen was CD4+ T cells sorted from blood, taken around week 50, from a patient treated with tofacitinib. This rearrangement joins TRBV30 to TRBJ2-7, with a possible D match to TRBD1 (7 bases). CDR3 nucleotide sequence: TGTGCCTGGAGGCAGGGGGGCTCCTACGAGCAGTACTTC. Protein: CAWRQGGSYEQYF.